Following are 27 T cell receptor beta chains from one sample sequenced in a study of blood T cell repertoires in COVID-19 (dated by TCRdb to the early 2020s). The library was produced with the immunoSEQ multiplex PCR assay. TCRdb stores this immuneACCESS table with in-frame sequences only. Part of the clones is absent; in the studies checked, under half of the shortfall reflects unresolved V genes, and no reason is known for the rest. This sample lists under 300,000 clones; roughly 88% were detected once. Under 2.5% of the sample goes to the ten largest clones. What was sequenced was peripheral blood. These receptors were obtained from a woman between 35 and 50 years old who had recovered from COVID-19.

The CDR3 sequence is CASSWALDRLTYNEQFF. The CDR3 nucleotides are TGTGCCAGCTCCTGGGCCCTAGACAGGCTCACGTACAATGAGCAGTTCTTC. The chain combines TRBV28 with TRBJ2-1; TRBD1 might be the D (6 bases). V shed 8 bases and J shed 4 bases, with 24 bases lying between them. This CDR3 has 17 residues. CDR1 MDHEN and CDR2 SYDVKM come from the germline V gene. Filled out from reference TRBV28 and TRBJ2-1, the complete variable domain reads DVKVTQSSRYLVKRTGEKVFLECVQDMDHENMFWYRQDPGLGLRLIYFSYDVKMKEKGDIPEGYSVSREKKERFSLILESASTNQTSMYLCASSWALDRLTYNEQFFGPGTRLTVL.

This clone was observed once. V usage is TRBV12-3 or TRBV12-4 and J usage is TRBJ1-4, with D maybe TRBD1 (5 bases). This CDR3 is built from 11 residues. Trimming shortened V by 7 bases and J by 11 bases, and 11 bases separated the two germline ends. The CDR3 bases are TGTGCCAGCACCGTGGGGGGGAAACTGTTTTTT. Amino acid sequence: CASTVGGKLFF.

CDR3 sequence reads: CASRRGLSSGANVLTF. For the CDR3, the DNA is TGTGCCAGCAGAAGAGGGCTAAGCTCTGGGGCCAACGTCCTGACTTTC. The J gene is TRBJ2-6, the V gene TRBV27; maybe TRBD2 (5 bases). Trimming cost V 6 bases and J 0 bases, with 12 bases left between them. Germline V gene lookup returns CDR1 MNHEY and CDR2 SMNVEV (reference sequence). CDR3 length equals 16 residues.

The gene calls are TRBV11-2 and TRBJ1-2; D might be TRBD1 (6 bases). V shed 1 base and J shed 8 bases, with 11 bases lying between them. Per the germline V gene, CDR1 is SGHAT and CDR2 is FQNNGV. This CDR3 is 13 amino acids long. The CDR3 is CASSLGAGEGYTF. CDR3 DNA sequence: TGTGCCAGCAGCTTAGGGGCAGGGGAAGGCTACACCTTC.

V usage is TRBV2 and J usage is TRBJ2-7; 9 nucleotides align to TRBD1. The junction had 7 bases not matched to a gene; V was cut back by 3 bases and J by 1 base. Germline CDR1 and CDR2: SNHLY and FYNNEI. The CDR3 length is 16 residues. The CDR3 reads CASSDPGQGRSYEQYF. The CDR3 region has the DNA TGTGCCAGCAGTGATCCTGGACAGGGGAGATCCTACGAGCAGTACTTC. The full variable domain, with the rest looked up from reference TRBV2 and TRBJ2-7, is EPEVTQTPSHQVTQMGQEVILRCVPISNHLYFYWYRQILGQKVEFLVSFYNNEISEKSEIFDDQFSVERPDGSNFTLKIRSTKLEDSAMYFCASSDPGQGRSYEQYFGPGTRLTVT.

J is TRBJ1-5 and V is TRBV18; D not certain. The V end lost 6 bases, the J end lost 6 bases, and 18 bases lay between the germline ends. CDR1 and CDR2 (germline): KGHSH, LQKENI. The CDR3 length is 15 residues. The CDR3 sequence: CASSPTEWGVQPQHF. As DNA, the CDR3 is TGTGCCAGCTCCCCCACGGAGTGGGGAGTTCAGCCCCAGCATTTT.

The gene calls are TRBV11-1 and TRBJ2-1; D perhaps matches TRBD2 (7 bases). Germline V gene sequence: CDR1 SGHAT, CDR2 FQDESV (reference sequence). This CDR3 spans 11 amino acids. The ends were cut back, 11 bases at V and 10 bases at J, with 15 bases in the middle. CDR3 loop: CACRGAMEQFF. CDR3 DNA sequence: TGTGCCTGCCGGGGGGCCATGGAGCAGTTCTTC.

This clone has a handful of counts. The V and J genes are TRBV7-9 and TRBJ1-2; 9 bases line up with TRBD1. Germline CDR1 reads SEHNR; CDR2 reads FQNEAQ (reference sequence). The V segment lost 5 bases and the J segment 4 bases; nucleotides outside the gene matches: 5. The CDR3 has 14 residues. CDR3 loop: CASSRTTGGYGYTF. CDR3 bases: TGTGCCAGCAGCAGAACGACAGGGGGCTATGGCTACACCTTC.

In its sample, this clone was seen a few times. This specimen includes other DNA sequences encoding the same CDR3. CDR3 loop: CSASGRTSNQPQHF. Written as DNA, the CDR3 is TGCAGTGCTAGTGGAAGGACTAGTAATCAGCCCCAGCATTTT. V gene TRBV20-1 combines with J gene TRBJ1-5; D is uncertain. CDR1 DFQATT and CDR2 SNEGSKA come from the germline V gene (reference sequence). The CDR3 spans 14 residues. With 3 bases removed from V and 4 bases from J, the gap between germline ends came to 13 bases.

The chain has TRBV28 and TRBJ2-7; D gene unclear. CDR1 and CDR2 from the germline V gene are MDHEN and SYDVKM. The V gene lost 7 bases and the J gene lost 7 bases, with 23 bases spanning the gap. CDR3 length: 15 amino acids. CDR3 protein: CASTPLPGQMLEQYF. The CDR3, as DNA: TGTGCCAGCACCCCTTTGCCAGGTCAGATGCTGGAGCAGTACTTC.

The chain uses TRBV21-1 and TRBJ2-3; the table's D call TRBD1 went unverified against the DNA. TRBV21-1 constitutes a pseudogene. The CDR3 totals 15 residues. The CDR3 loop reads CASSPEGQPTDTQYF. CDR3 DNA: TGTGCCAGCAGCCCGGAGGGACAGCCTACAGATACGCAGTATTTT.

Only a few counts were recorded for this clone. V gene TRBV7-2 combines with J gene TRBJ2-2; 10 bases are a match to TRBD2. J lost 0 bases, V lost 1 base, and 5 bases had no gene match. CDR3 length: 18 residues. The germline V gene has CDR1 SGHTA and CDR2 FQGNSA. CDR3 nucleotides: TGTGCCAGCAGCTTAGGGCTAGCGGGGGCCGCGAACACCGGGGAGCTGTTTTTT. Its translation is CASSLGLAGAANTGELFF. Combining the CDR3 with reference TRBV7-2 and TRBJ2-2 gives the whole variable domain GAGVSQSPSNKVTEKGKDVELRCDPISGHTALYWYRQSLGQGLEFLIYFQGNSAPDKSGLPSDRFSAERTGGSVSTLTIQRTQQEDSAVYLCASSLGLAGAANTGELFFGEGSRLTVL.

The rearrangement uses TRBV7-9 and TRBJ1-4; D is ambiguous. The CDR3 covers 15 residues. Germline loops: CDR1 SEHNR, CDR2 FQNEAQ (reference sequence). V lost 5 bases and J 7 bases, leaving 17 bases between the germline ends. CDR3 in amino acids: CASSPAPAVVEKLFF. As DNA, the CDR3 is TGTGCCAGCAGCCCCGCCCCGGCGGTAGTTGAAAAACTGTTTTTT.

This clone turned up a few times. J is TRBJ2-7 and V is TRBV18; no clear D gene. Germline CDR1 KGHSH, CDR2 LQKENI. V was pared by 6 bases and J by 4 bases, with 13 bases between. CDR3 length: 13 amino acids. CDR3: CASSSSARYEQYF. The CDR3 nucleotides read TGTGCCAGCTCGTCGTCGGCGCGGTACGAGCAGTACTTC.

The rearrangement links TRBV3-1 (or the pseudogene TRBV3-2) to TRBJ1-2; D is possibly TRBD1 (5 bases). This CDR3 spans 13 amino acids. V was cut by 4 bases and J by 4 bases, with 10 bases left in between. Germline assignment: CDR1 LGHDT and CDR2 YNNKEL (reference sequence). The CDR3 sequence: CASSPRQPYGYTF. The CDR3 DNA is TGTGCCAGCAGCCCCCGACAGCCCTATGGCTACACCTTC.

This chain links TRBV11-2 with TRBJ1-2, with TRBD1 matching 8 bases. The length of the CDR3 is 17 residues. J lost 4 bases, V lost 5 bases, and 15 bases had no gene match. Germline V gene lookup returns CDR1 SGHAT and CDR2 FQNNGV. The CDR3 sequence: CASSLQGQGGWVYGYTF. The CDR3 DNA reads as TGTGCCAGCAGCCTCCAAGGACAGGGAGGTTGGGTCTATGGCTACACCTTC. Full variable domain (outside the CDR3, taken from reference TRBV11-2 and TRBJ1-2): EAGVAQSPRYKIIEKRQSVAFWCNPISGHATLYWYQQILGQGPKLLIQFQNNGVVDDSQLPKDRFSAERLKGVDSTLKIQPAKLEDSAVYLCASSLQGQGGWVYGYTFGSGTRLTVV.

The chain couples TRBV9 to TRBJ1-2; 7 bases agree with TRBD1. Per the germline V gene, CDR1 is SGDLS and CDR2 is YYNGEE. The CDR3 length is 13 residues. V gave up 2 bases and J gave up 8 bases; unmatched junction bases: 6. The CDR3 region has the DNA TGTGCCAGCAGCGTTGACAGGGATGGCGGCTACACCTTC. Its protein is CASSVDRDGGYTF. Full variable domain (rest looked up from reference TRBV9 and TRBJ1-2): DSGVTQTPKHLITATGQRVTLRCSPRSGDLSVYWYQQSLDQGLQFLIQYYNGEERAKGNILERFSAQQFPDLHSELNLSSLELGDSALYFCASSVDRDGGYTFGSGTRLTVV.

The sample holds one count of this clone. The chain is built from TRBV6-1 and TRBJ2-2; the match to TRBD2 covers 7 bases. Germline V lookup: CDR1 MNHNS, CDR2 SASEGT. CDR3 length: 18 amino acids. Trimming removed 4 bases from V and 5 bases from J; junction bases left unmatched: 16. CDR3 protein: CASSGIVIRDGGTGELFF. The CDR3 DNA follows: TGTGCCAGCAGTGGGATCGTGATTAGGGACGGGGGGACCGGGGAGCTGTTTTTT.

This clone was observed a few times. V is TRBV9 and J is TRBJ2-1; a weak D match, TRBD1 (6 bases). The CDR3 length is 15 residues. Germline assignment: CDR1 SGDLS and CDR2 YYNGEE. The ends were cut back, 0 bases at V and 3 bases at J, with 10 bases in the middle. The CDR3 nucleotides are TGTGCCAGCAGCGTAGGGCAGGGGTTCTACAATGAGCAGTTCTTC. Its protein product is CASSVGQGFYNEQFF. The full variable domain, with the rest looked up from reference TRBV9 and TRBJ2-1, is DSGVTQTPKHLITATGQRVTLRCSPRSGDLSVYWYQQSLDQGLQFLIQYYNGEERAKGNILERFSAQQFPDLHSELNLSSLELGDSALYFCASSVGQGFYNEQFFGPGTRLTVL.

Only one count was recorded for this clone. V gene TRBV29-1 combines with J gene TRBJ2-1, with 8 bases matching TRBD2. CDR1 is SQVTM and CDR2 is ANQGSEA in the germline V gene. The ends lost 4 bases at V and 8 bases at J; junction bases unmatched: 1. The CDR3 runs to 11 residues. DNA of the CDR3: TGCAGCGTTGCACTAGCGGATGAGCAGTTCTTC. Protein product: CSVALADEQFF.

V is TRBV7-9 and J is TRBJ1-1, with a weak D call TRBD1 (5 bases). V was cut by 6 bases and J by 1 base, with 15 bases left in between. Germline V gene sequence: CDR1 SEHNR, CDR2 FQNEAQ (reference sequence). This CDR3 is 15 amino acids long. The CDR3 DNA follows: TGTGCCAGCAGGCTTAAGAGTAGGGGGAACACTGAAGCTTTCTTT. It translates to CASRLKSRGNTEAFF. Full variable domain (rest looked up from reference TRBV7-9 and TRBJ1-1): DTGVSQNPRHKITKRGQNVTFRCDPISEHNRLYWYRQTLGQGPEFLTYFQNEAQLEKSRLLSDRFSAERPKGSFSTLEIQRTEQGDSAMYLCASRLKSRGNTEAFFGQGTRLTVV.

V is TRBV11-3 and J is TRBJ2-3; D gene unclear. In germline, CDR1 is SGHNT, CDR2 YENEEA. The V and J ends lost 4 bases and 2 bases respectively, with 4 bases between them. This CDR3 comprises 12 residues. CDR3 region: CASSSLTDTQYF. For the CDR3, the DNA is TGTGCCAGCAGCTCTCTCACAGATACGCAGTATTTT.

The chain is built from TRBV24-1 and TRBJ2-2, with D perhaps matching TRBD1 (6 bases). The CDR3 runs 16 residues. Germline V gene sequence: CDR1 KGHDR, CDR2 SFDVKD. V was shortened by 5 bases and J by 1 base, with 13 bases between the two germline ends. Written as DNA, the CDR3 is TGTGCCACCAGTGGTAGGACAGAGGGGAACACCGGGGAGCTGTTTTTT. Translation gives CATSGRTEGNTGELFF.

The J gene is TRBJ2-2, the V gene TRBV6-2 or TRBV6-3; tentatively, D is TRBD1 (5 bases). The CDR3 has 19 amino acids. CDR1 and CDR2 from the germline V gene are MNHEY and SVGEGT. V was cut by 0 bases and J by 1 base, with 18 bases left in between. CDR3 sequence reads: CASSYSTSLIGVNTGELFF. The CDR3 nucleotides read TGTGCCAGCAGTTACTCGACCTCCTTGATAGGGGTGAACACCGGGGAGCTGTTTTTT.

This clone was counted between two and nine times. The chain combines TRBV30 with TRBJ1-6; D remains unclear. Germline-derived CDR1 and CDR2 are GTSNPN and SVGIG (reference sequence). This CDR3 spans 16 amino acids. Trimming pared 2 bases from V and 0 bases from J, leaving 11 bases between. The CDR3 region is CAWSKSRSSYNSPLHF. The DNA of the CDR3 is TGTGCCTGGAGTAAGTCGAGGAGCTCCTATAATTCACCCCTCCACTTT.

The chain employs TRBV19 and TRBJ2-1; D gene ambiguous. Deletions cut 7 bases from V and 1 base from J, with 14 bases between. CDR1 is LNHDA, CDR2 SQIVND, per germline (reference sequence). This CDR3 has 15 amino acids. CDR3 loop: CASTPTDGSYNEQFF. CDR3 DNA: TGTGCCAGTACCCCAACTGACGGGTCCTACAATGAGCAGTTCTTC.

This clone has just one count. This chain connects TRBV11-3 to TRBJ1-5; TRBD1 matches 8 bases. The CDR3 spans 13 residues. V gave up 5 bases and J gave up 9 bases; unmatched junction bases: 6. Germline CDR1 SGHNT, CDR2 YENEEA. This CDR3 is CASSEGQGGPQHF. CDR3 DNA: TGTGCCAGCAGCGAAGGACAGGGAGGGCCCCAGCATTTT.